This TCR beta chain is from a study of response to subunit inactivated influenza vaccine. Study results and limitations: Seasonal influenza vaccination, on each occasion, was suggested by the authors to recruit few new T cells.

This clonotype was counted once. Its antigen is still unknown. A single record per CDR3 protein comes from TCRdb applying MiXCR to the RT-PCR reads. The sample yields 800,000 to 1,000,000 distinct CDR3 sequences, 21% seen once. The CDR3 is made up of 15 amino acids. Germline V gene sequence: CDR1 DFQATT, CDR2 SNEGSKA (reference sequence). V dropped 6 bases and J dropped 6; count of bases not matched to a gene: 15. The chain recombines TRBV20-1 with TRBJ2-7; TRBD2 matches at 9 bases. The sample was PBMCs from blood, taken 4 to 6 days after vaccination. This clonotype originated in a man in his fifties or sixties who received an inactivated influenza vaccine. The CDR3 loop reads CSASGYAGGPFEQYF. CDR3 DNA: TGCAGTGCAAGCGGGTACGCGGGAGGGCCTTTCGAGCAGTACTTC.